This passage covers 11 T cell receptor beta chains from one sample sequenced in a study of cytomegalovirus exposure and HLA in healthy donors. The primer mix had 60 Vbeta and 13 Jbeta primers. Libraries were prepared by immunoSEQ multiplex PCR; TCRdb keeps only in-frame clonotypes and omits some of them. This sample has about 250,000 clones; 75% to 90% occur once, and the top ten carry about 0.3%. Source material: PBMCs. The origin of the receptors is a girl aged 2 to 10 in good health and CMV-seronegative.

The chain combines TRBV7-8 with TRBJ1-2, with no clear D. Germline V lookup: CDR1 SGHVS, CDR2 FQNEAQ. Trimming removed 3 bases from V and 7 bases from J, with 15 bases in between. This CDR3 spans 14 amino acids. The CDR3 sequence: CASSFRWQEGGYTF. The CDR3 coding sequence is TGTGCCAGCAGCTTTAGGTGGCAGGAGGGTGGCTACACCTTC.

The rearrangement links TRBV5-4 to TRBJ1-2; 7 bases fit TRBD1. Germline CDR1 SGHNT, CDR2 YYREEE (reference sequence). After removal of 2 bases from V and 2 bases from J, the junction contained 3 bases not matched to a gene. This CDR3 comprises 14 residues. For the CDR3, the DNA is TGTGCCAGCAGCTTTTCAGGGGGAAACTATGGCTACACCTTC. Protein sequence: CASSFSGGNYGYTF.

The count of this clone is one. This chain connects TRBV4-2 to TRBJ2-1, with a weak D call TRBD2 (5 bases). Looked up from germline, CDR1 is LGHNA and CDR2 is YNFKEQ. This CDR3 is built from 14 residues. V was clipped by 2 bases and J by 5 bases, with 10 bases between them. The CDR3 DNA reads as TGTGCCAGCAGCCAACCCCGGACTCACAATGAGCAGTTCTTC. Its protein product is CASSQPRTHNEQFF.

The chain recombines TRBV5-1 with TRBJ1-1; D may be TRBD1 (5 bases). Trimming stripped 3 bases from V and 0 bases from J, with 12 bases between. Germline V gene lookup returns CDR1 SGHRS and CDR2 YFSETQ. CDR3 length: 15 amino acids. The CDR3 sequence is CASSSDGGMNTEAFF. Written as DNA, the CDR3 is TGCGCCAGCAGCTCTGATGGGGGGATGAACACTGAAGCTTTCTTT.

Concerning this clone itself: A read error may account for a junction end that differs from germline. Other DNA sequences in the same sample also yield this CDR3. The chain links TRBV28 to TRBJ2-7, with a weak D call TRBD1 (5 bases). Germline loops: CDR1 MDHEN, CDR2 SYDVKM. The CDR3 spans 14 residues. This CDR3 reads CASRRWQGTYEQYF. In DNA form, the CDR3 reads TGTGCCAGCAGGAGGTGGCAGGGCACCTACGAGCAGTACTTT.

The chain has TRBV6-5 and TRBJ2-7; 7 bases line up with TRBD2. The ends lost 8 bases at V and 0 bases at J; junction bases unmatched: 7. Germline loops: CDR1 MNHEY, CDR2 SVGAGI. This CDR3 is 14 amino acids long. The CDR3 reads CASWTRFGSYEQYF. The CDR3 bases are TGTGCCAGCTGGACTAGATTCGGCTCCTACGAGCAGTACTTC.

V gene TRBV6-1 combines with J gene TRBJ2-1, with 9 nucleotides matching TRBD1. The V segment lost 6 bases and the J segment 6 bases; nucleotides outside the gene matches: 9. The CDR3 has 15 amino acids. Germline V gene data show CDR1 as MNHNS and CDR2 as SASEGT. CDR3 amino acids: CASRVDRGSGNEQFF. The CDR3 bases are TGTGCCAGCAGGGTGGACAGGGGTAGCGGCAATGAGCAGTTCTTC.

This rearrangement joins TRBV4-1 to TRBJ2-2; D gene uncertain. The germline CDR1 and CDR2 sequences are MGHRA and YSYEKL. V was pared by 0 bases and J by 2 bases, with 7 bases between. CDR3 size: 15 residues. The CDR3 spells CASSQEPRNTGELFF. DNA for the CDR3: TGCGCCAGCAGCCAAGAACCCAGAAACACCGGGGAGCTGTTTTTT.

This clone appeared a single time. This rearrangement joins TRBV5-6 to TRBJ2-3; possibly TRBD2 for D (5 bases). This CDR3 region has 15 residues. With 1 base removed from V and 0 bases from J, the gap between germline ends came to 9 bases. Germline V gene data show CDR1 as SGHDT and CDR2 as YYEEEE. The CDR3 loop is CASSLSGGSTDTQYF. CDR3 DNA: TGTGCCAGCAGCTTGTCTGGCGGGAGCACAGATACGCAGTATTTT. Based on the CDR3 plus reference TRBV5-6 and TRBJ2-3, the full variable domain is DAGVTQSPTHLIKTRGQQVTLRCSPKSGHDTVSWYQQALGQGPQFIFQYYEEEERQRGNFPDRFSGHQFPNYSSELNVNALLLGDSALYLCASSLSGGSTDTQYFGPGTRLTVL.

This clone was seen just once. The genes are TRBV7-6 and TRBJ1-1; D gene uncertain. The germline CDR1 and CDR2 sequences are SGHVS and FNYEAQ. This CDR3 comprises 13 residues. Trimming left V 8 bases short and J 0 bases short, with 10 bases between. The CDR3 DNA is TGTGCCAGCCGAGCATCAATGAACACTGAAGCTTTCTTT. Its translation is CASRASMNTEAFF.

The chain couples TRBV5-4 to TRBJ2-7, with 9 bases matching TRBD1. From germline, CDR1 is SGHNT and CDR2 YYREEE (reference sequence). V dropped 6 bases and J dropped 3; count of bases not matched to a gene: 7. The CDR3 contains 14 residues. The CDR3 sequence is CASTSGTGFYEQYF. In DNA, the CDR3 is TGTGCCAGCACCTCCGGGACAGGGTTCTACGAGCAGTACTTC.